This T cell receptor (beta chain) appears in the sequencing data of a study of blood T cell repertoires in COVID-19. Data came from immunoSEQ multiplex PCR; TCRdb stores just in-frame clones and leaves some out. This repertoire shows 65,000 to 95,000 clones, roughly 80% found once; its top ten account for about 18%. The CDR3 is made up of 15 amino acids. Trimming cost V 4 bases and J 7 bases, with 19 bases left between them. Germline CDR1 is MDHEN and CDR2 is SYDVKM. This chain links TRBV28 with TRBJ1-2; D possibly corresponds to TRBD1 (5 bases). The TCR comes from a man at least 80 years old with active or convalescent COVID-19. The sample comprised peripheral blood. The CDR3 DNA follows: TGTGCCAGCAGTTCCCCCCCCGGGGGATCGAGTGGCTACACCTTC. Its translation is CASSSPPGGSSGYTF.